The sequence of this T cell receptor (beta chain) was determined in a study of T cells after posttransplantation cyclophosphamide. The table came from immunoSEQ multiplex PCR; TCRdb's copy has only in-frame clones and leaves some out. Of some 49,000 clones listed, 92% were seen once; the top ten hold around 3.1%. Germline CDR1 reads SGHTA; CDR2 reads FQGNSA. The CDR3 is made up of 17 amino acids. The V and J ends lost 2 bases and 1 base, in that order; junction bases with no gene match: 8. Sequencing was done on a sample of PBMCs. V is TRBV7-2 and J is TRBJ2-7, with 10 nucleotides matching TRBD2. This clonotype originated in a woman aged 50 to 60 in good health and a related stem cell transplant donor. CDR3 protein: CASSLTTGTSVSYEQYF. The CDR3 coding sequence is TGTGCCAGCAGCTTAACCACCGGGACTAGCGTGTCCTACGAGCAGTACTTC. Variable domain in full (rest from reference TRBV7-2 and TRBJ2-7): GAGVSQSPSNKVTEKGKDVELRCDPISGHTALYWYRQSLGQGLEFLIYFQGNSAPDKSGLPSDRFSAERTGGSVSTLTIQRTQQEDSAVYLCASSLTTGTSVSYEQYFGPGTRLTVT.